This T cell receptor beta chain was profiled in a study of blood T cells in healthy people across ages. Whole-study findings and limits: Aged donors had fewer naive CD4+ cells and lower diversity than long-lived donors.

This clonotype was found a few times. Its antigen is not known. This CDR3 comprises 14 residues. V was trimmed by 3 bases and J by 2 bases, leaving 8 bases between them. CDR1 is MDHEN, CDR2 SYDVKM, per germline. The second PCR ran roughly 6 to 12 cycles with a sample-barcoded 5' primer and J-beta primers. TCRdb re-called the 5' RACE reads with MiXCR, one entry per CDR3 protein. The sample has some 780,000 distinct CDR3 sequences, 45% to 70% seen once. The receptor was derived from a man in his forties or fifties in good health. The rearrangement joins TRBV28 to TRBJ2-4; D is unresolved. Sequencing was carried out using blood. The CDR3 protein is CASSFPSTKNIQYF. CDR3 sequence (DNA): TGTGCCAGCAGTTTCCCCAGTACCAAAAACATTCAGTACTTC.